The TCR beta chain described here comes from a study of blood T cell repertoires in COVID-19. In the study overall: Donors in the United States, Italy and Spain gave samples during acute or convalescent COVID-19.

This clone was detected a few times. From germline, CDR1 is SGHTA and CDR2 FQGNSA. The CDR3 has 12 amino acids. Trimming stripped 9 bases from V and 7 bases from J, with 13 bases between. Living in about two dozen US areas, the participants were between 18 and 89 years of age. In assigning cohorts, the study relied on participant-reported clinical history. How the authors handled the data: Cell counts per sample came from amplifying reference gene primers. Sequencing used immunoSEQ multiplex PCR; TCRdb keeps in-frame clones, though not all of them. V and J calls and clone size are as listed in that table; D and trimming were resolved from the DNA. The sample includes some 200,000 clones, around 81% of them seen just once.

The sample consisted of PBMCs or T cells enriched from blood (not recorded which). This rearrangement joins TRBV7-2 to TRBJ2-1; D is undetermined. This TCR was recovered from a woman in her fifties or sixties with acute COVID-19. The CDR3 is CASATIKNEQFF. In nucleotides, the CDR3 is TGTGCCAGTGCCACAATCAAAAATGAGCAGTTCTTC.